One sample yielded the 28 T cell receptor beta chains listed below, sequenced in a study of glioma-infiltrating T cells. Amplification of TCR alpha and beta CDR3 regions from RNA used iRepertoire nested multiplex PCR. From the multiplex PCR reads, TCRdb called clonotypes with MiXCR, one entry per CDR3 protein. The sample lists approximately 100,000 distinct CDR3 sequences, 20% to 25% occurring once. Sequencing used glioma tissue, nonneoplastic brain tissue, or PBMCs (not recorded which). The receptors were sampled from a human donor with low-grade glioma or glioblastoma, undergoing nonglioma brain surgery, or in good health (not recorded which).

The sample holds many counts of this clonotype. The chain combines TRBV29-1 with TRBJ2-3; D is unresolved. Germline CDR1 SQVTM, CDR2 ANQGSEA. V was pared by 4 bases and J by 11 bases, with 4 bases between. This CDR3 is 8 amino acids long. The DNA for the CDR3 is TGCAGCGTTGGGGGGCAGTATTTT. Translation gives CSVGGQYF.

Remarks on this clonotype: A much larger clone sits a single nucleotide away, making a read error possible. This chain uses TRBV5-1 with TRBJ2-2, with D unclear. Deletions cut 1 base from V and 4 bases from J, with 8 bases between. The length of the CDR3 is 14 residues. Germline values: CDR1 SGHRS, CDR2 YFSETQ. The CDR3 reads CASSLIRSTGELFF. In DNA form, the CDR3 reads TGCGCCAGCAGCTTGATCAGGAGCACCGGGGAGCTGTTTTTT.

The genes are TRBV29-1 and TRBJ2-4, with D unresolved. The length of the CDR3 is 15 residues. The V and J ends lost 4 bases and 3 bases respectively, with 16 bases between them. Germline V gene lookup returns CDR1 SQVTM and CDR2 ANQGSEA. CDR3 in DNA: TGCAGCGTTGGAGGCCCAGACAAGGGCAAAAACATTCAGTACTTC. Translating it yields CSVGGPDKGKNIQYF.

CDR3 DNA: TGTGCCACCTCCAGGAGGGGAGGGGGCGCGGAGCAACAGTTCTTC. Translated, it gives CATSRRGGGAEQQFF. The chain has TRBV19 and TRBJ2-1; D possibly matches TRBD1 or TRBD2 (7 bases each). V lost 10 bases and J 13 bases, leaving 29 bases between the germline ends. The CDR3 has 15 residues. Germline V lookup: CDR1 LNHDA, CDR2 SQIVND (reference sequence).

The sample holds a few counts of this clonotype. The genes are TRBV7-9 and TRBJ2-1; 8 nucleotides align to TRBD2. The CDR3 covers 16 residues. The V and J ends lost 5 bases and 7 bases, in that order; junction bases with no gene match: 13. Looked up from germline, CDR1 is SEHNR and CDR2 is FQNEAQ (reference sequence). CDR3 sequence reads: CASSLGRREAGNEQFF. The CDR3 nucleotides are TGTGCCAGCAGCCTAGGGCGGCGGGAGGCAGGAAATGAGCAGTTCTTC.

This clonotype occurred many times. The chain employs TRBV6-5 and TRBJ2-7; D perhaps matches TRBD2 (6 bases). In germline, CDR1 is MNHEY, CDR2 SVGAGI. V lost 2 bases to trimming and J lost 2 bases, with 10 bases between them. This CDR3 spans 14 amino acids. CDR3 nucleotides: TGTGCCAGCAGTTACCTGGCGGGAACCTACGAGCAGTACTTC. Protein product: CASSYLAGTYEQYF.

This clonotype has a single count. The chain uses TRBV20-1 and TRBJ2-1, with 7 bases matching TRBD2. This CDR3 is 17 amino acids long. Germline values: CDR1 DFQATT, CDR2 SNEGSKA (reference sequence). Germline trimming cut 0 bases from V and 8 bases from J; bases unmatched to any gene: 16. CDR3 in DNA: TGCAGTGCTAGAGATTTAAGAGTAGCGGGCCCTAACGATGAGCAGTTCTTC. Encoded protein: CSARDLRVAGPNDEQFF.

In regard to this clonotype: A read error is possible here, since a much larger clone lies one base away. The chain has TRBV11-1 and TRBJ2-3; no firm D call. CDR3 size: 14 residues. CDR1 SGHAT and CDR2 FQDESV come from the germline V gene (reference sequence). V lost 9 bases, J lost 0 bases, and 13 bases lay in between. The DNA for the CDR3 is TGTGCCAGAAGCCTTGGGGTCAGCACAGATACGCAGTATTTT. Translated: CARSLGVSTDTQYF.

This chain uses TRBV5-5 with TRBJ1-2, with D maybe TRBD1 (6 bases). Germline assignment: CDR1 SGHKS and CDR2 YYEKEE (reference sequence). With 5 bases removed from V and 0 bases from J, the gap between germline ends came to 20 bases. This CDR3 contains 17 residues. The CDR3 DNA sequence: TGTGCCAGCAGTATGCCGGGACACAAGTTAGCTAACTATGGCTACACCTTC. Translating it yields CASSMPGHKLANYGYTF.

As for this clonotype: It may be a read error: a sequence one base away is much more abundant. The chain has TRBV7-6 and TRBJ2-3, with 10 bases aligning to TRBD2. The CDR3 is made up of 15 amino acids. Germline values: CDR1 SGHVS, CDR2 FNYEAQ. Germline trimming cut 6 bases from V and 5 bases from J; bases unmatched to any gene: 8. CDR3 loop: CASSRSGGEGDTQYF. In nucleotides, the CDR3 is TGTGCCAGCAGTCGCAGCGGGGGGGAAGGAGATACGCAGTATTTT.

There are many counts of this clonotype. The chain has TRBV20-1 and TRBJ1-5, with 8 bases lining up with TRBD1. V dropped 6 bases and J dropped 3; count of bases not matched to a gene: 13. The CDR3 sequence is 16 residues long. CDR1 is DFQATT and CDR2 is SNEGSKA in the germline V gene (reference sequence). The CDR3 protein is CSAPAAGTGFNQPQHF. CDR3 nucleotides: TGCAGTGCCCCTGCAGCCGGGACAGGATTCAATCAGCCCCAGCATTTT.

This clonotype was seen a few times. The V call is TRBV5-1, the J call TRBJ2-7; 9 bases are shared with TRBD1. CDR3 size: 15 residues. The V segment lost 3 bases and the J segment 2 bases; nucleotides outside the gene matches: 6. Looked up from germline, CDR1 is SGHRS and CDR2 is YFSETQ. CDR3: CASSSTGGAAYEQYF. The CDR3 DNA is TGCGCCAGCAGCTCTACAGGGGGCGCAGCCTACGAGCAGTACTTC.

In its sample, this clonotype was seen many times. The chain combines TRBV6-2 or TRBV6-3 with TRBJ1-5; D may be TRBD1 (6 bases). The CDR3 totals 13 residues. V was trimmed by 7 bases and J by 6 bases, leaving 13 bases between them. In germline, CDR1 is MNHEY, CDR2 SVGEGT. This CDR3 is CASTHRVGQPQHF. The CDR3, as DNA: TGTGCCAGCACTCACAGGGTCGGTCAGCCCCAGCATTTT.

This clonotype was recorded many times. The chain uses TRBV20-1 and TRBJ2-3; D perhaps matches TRBD1 (5 bases). V lost 3 bases, J lost 3 bases, and 22 bases lay in between. The CDR3 totals 17 residues. Germline V gene lookup returns CDR1 DFQATT and CDR2 SNEGSKA (reference sequence). CDR3 in amino acids: CSASPYLKDTITDTQYF. The CDR3 DNA is TGCAGTGCTAGTCCCTACCTCAAGGACACAATTACAGATACGCAGTATTTT.

This clonotype was seen many times. The gene calls are TRBV25-1 and TRBJ2-7; TRBD1 matches at 7 bases. The germline CDR1 and CDR2 sequences are MGHDK and SYGVNS. The CDR3 runs 16 residues. V trimming: 3 bases; J trimming: 3 bases; junction bases outside the gene matches: 11. The CDR3 region has the DNA TGTGCCAGCAGTGATTTACGACAGGGCGCCCTCTACGAGCAGTACTTC. Protein: CASSDLRQGALYEQYF.

This clonotype was observed at least ten times. This chain uses TRBV20-1 with TRBJ2-4; no firm D call. The CDR3 is made up of 14 amino acids. Germline V CDR1 and CDR2: DFQATT, SNEGSKA (reference sequence). Deletions cut 0 bases from V and 6 bases from J, with 12 bases between. The chain's CDR3 is CSARERAERNIQYF. The CDR3 DNA follows: TGCAGTGCTAGAGAAAGGGCAGAAAGAAACATTCAGTACTTC.

Concerning this clonotype: A junction boundary mismatches the germline segment, possibly from a read error. The chain employs TRBV7-2 and TRBJ1-5; D may be TRBD1 (5 bases). Germline V gene data show CDR1 as SGHTA and CDR2 as FQGNSA. This CDR3 has 14 residues. CDR3 loop: CASILAGGNQPQHF. The CDR3 DNA reads TGTGCCAGCATCTTAGCGGGGGGCAATCAGCCCCAGCATTTT.

This clonotype appeared a few times. The chain recombines TRBV5-1 with TRBJ2-2, with 9 bases matching TRBD2. V gave up 1 base and J gave up 6 bases; unmatched junction bases: 4. Germline V gives CDR1 SGHRS, CDR2 YFSETQ. The CDR3 extends over 15 amino acids. The CDR3 reads CASSLPASGAGELFF. DNA for the CDR3: TGCGCCAGCAGCTTGCCGGCTAGCGGGGCCGGGGAGCTGTTTTTT.

V usage is TRBV5-6 and J usage is TRBJ1-2; D gene unclear. CDR1 and CDR2 (germline): SGHDT, YYEEEE. The CDR3 covers 15 residues. The germline V and J ends were trimmed by 0 bases and 6 bases, with 15 bases remaining between them. The CDR3 is CASSLVGYSLHGYTF. The CDR3 DNA reads as TGTGCCAGCAGCTTGGTCGGATACAGCCTGCATGGCTACACCTTC.

This clonotype was recorded many times. CDR3 residues: CASSYGRNSYEQYF. CDR3 coding DNA: TGTGCCAGCAGTTACGGACGTAACTCCTACGAGCAGTACTTC. The V and J genes are TRBV6-5 and TRBJ2-7; no reliable D call. Trimming cost V 2 bases and J 0 bases, with 8 bases left between them. CDR3 length equals 14 residues. Per germline, CDR1 MNHEY and CDR2 SVGAGI.

Concerning this clonotype: The CDR3 does not close with the conserved phenylalanine or tryptophan, likely indicating a read error. The chain uses TRBV6-1 and TRBJ2-3; D unresolved. CDR1 is MNHNS and CDR2 is SASEGT in the germline V gene. CDR3 length: 12 residues. Trimming cost V 5 bases and J 6 bases, with 9 bases left between them. The CDR3 sequence is CASSQNSDTQYY. For the CDR3, the DNA is TGTGCCAGCAGTCAGAATTCGGATACGCAGTATTAT.

This clonotype was detected many times. V and J are TRBV19 and TRBJ1-1; possible D gene TRBD1, 5 bases. There are 13 residues in the CDR3. Per the germline V gene, CDR1 is LNHDA and CDR2 is SQIVND (reference sequence). Trimming took off 5 bases at V and 0 bases at J, with 7 bases between the two ends. CDR3 in DNA: TGTGCCAGTAGTGCCAGGGTGAACACTGAAGCTTTCTTT. Amino acids: CASSARVNTEAFF.

As for this clonotype: A read error is possible here, since a much larger clone lies one base away. The chain has TRBV6-1 and TRBJ2-1, with 10 bases that match TRBD2. The germline CDR1 and CDR2 sequences are MNHNS and SASEGT. The CDR3 is 14 amino acids. The CDR3 region has the DNA TGTGCCAGCAGTCCAGCGGGGGGGAGAAGCGAGCAGCTCTTC. Its translation is CASSPAGGRSEQLF.

For this clonotype: This may arise from a read error, as a much more abundant clone is one base away. The rearrangement joins TRBV3-1 to TRBJ2-7; the D gene could be TRBD1 or TRBD2 (5 bases each). The germline CDR1 and CDR2 sequences are LGHDT and YNNKEL (reference sequence). The CDR3 runs to 14 residues. The CDR3 loop is CAGSQEGPSYEQYF. CDR3 sequence (DNA): TGTGCCGGCAGCCAAGAGGGGCCTTCTTACGAGCAGTACTTC.

Ten or more counts support this clonotype. The V gene is TRBV29-1, the J gene TRBJ2-5; 8 positions match TRBD2. The germline V gene has CDR1 SQVTM and CDR2 ANQGSEA. V trimming: 7 bases; J trimming: 5 bases; junction bases outside the gene matches: 9. CDR3 length: 13 residues. The CDR3 reads CSGLTGGAETQYF. Here the CDR3 DNA reads TGCAGCGGACTAACGGGAGGGGCGGAGACCCAGTACTTC.

This clonotype is medium-sized in the sample. This sequence joins TRBV7-9 and TRBJ1-1, with 9 nucleotides matching TRBD1. J lost 3 bases, V lost 3 bases, and 5 bases had no gene match. CDR1 SEHNR and CDR2 FQNEAQ come from the germline V gene (reference sequence). The CDR3 is 15 amino acids. Written as DNA, the CDR3 is TGTGCCAGCAGCTTCCCAACAGGGGGCTACACTGAAGCTTTCTTT. Protein product: CASSFPTGGYTEAFF. Full variable domain (outside the CDR3, taken from reference TRBV7-9 and TRBJ1-1): DTGVSQNPRHKITKRGQNVTFRCDPISEHNRLYWYRQTLGQGPEFLTYFQNEAQLEKSRLLSDRFSAERPKGSFSTLEIQRTEQGDSAMYLCASSFPTGGYTEAFFGQGTRLTVV.

At least ten counts were recorded for this clonotype. V usage is TRBV24-1 and J usage is TRBJ2-5, with D possibly TRBD1 on 6 matching bases. V dropped 3 bases and J dropped 2 bases, with 12 bases sitting between them. The CDR3 is 15 amino acids. The V gene's germline CDR1 is KGHDR and CDR2 SFDVKD. Written as DNA, the CDR3 is TGTGCCACCAGTGATGACAGACAGGATCAAGAGACCCAGTACTTC. It is translated as CATSDDRQDQETQYF.

The rearrangement joins TRBV7-9 to TRBJ1-1, with 7 bases fitting TRBD1. After removal of 5 bases from V and 5 bases from J, the junction contained 11 bases not matched to a gene. CDR1 is SEHNR and CDR2 is FQNEAQ in the germline V gene (reference sequence). The CDR3 spans 15 residues. The CDR3 region is CASSNDRVKRTEAFF. CDR3 nucleotide sequence: TGTGCCAGCAGCAATGACAGGGTGAAGAGGACTGAAGCTTTCTTT.